A few counts support the clone carrying this T cell receptor (beta chain). The target antigen is unknown. The CDR3 sequence is 13 residues long. V shed 4 bases and J 5 bases; nucleotides not matched to a gene: 3. Looked up from germline, CDR1 is MNHEY and CDR2 is SVGAGI. This sample was taken from a study of graft-versus-host responses after intestinal transplantation. As for the study in general: Multivisceral, liver-intestinal, or isolated intestinal transplants were performed in recipients. Broader study findings: GvH clones were found in recipient marrow; some appeared first in ileum or blood.

Profiling relied on immunoSEQ multiplex PCR, and the TCRdb table lists in-frame clones only, not all of them. Among 84,000 or so clones, over 85% were seen once, and the ten largest hold 1% to 1.4%. The source is a human donor who was the organ donor for an intestinal transplant. The specimen comprised unstimulated CD8+ T cells sorted from spleen or lymph node cells, sampled before transplant. This chain connects TRBV6-5 to TRBJ2-7; 9 bases line up with TRBD2. The CDR3 DNA reads TGTGCCAGCAGTTTTAGCGGGGGAAACGAGCAGTACTTC. Its translation is CASSFSGGNEQYF.